A single sample gave rise to the 27 T cell receptor beta chains below, sequenced in a study of T cell repertoires in breast cancer (dated by TCRdb to 2015 to 2016). Receptor libraries were prepared by emulsion pairing. Sequencing relied on an Illumina MiSeq. Unpaired genes were suppressed by a second nested PCR containing blocking oligos, after which a third nested PCR added Illumina adaptors and barcodes. TCRdb reworked the public reads: Q25 trimming with fastp, MiXCR clone assembly, productive beta chains retained. Every distinct CDR3 protein forms one entry, paired with its most common genes and DNA. The sample records roughly 40,000 distinct CDR3 sequences, less than 55% of which are singletons. The top ten clones comprise approximately 60% of the sample. The study used an expanded emulsion RT-PCR method with primers for all TCR V genes to analyze paired alpha-beta TCRs of CD8+ T cells. The material sequenced was CD8+ T cells. The receptors were gathered from a pool of human donors with breast cancer or a healthy control (not recorded which).

V is TRBV28 and J is TRBJ1-5, with no clear D. Germline CDR1 reads MDHEN; CDR2 reads SYDVKM. V was cut by 7 bases and J by 3 bases, with 4 bases left in between. This CDR3 has 11 amino acids. The CDR3 DNA follows: TGTGCCAGCACCGACAATCAGCCCCAGCATTTT. The encoded protein is CASTDNQPQHF.

Of note for this clonotype: A junction boundary mismatches the germline segment, possibly from a read error. The chain recombines TRBV12-3 or TRBV12-4 with TRBJ1-5, with D unresolved. CDR3 size: 11 residues. The CDR3 is CASSFGSYQHF. CDR3 DNA sequence: TGTGCCAGCAGTTTCGGGTCCTACCAGCACTTT.

This clonotype was seen only a few times. The rearrangement uses TRBV6-1 and TRBJ2-1, with TRBD2 matching 8 bases. CDR1 and CDR2 from the germline V gene are MNHNS and SASEGT. V gave up 3 bases and J gave up 4 bases; unmatched junction bases: 8. The CDR3 runs 16 residues. This CDR3 reads CASSDPGTRGYNEQFF. CDR3 in DNA: TGTGCCAGCAGTGACCCCGGGACTAGAGGTTACAATGAGCAGTTCTTC.

The CDR3 DNA follows: TGTGCCAGCAGCCTTAACGACGGGCTCTCTGGAAACACCATATATTTT. Translated: CASSLNDGLSGNTIYF. The chain links TRBV7-2 to TRBJ1-3; D call uncertain. Deletions cut 5 bases from V and 0 bases from J, with 14 bases between. The length of the CDR3 is 16 residues. The germline gives CDR1 SGHTA, CDR2 FQGNSA.

The rearrangement joins TRBV27 to TRBJ2-2, with 11 nucleotides matching TRBD2. The CDR3 has 16 amino acids. Germline CDR1 is MNHEY and CDR2 is SMNVEV (reference sequence). The ends lost 3 bases at V and 3 bases at J; junction bases unmatched: 3. CDR3 in amino acids: CASSFLSGRDTGELFF. In DNA, the CDR3 is TGTGCCAGCAGTTTTCTTAGCGGGAGGGACACCGGGGAGCTGTTTTTT.

This clonotype was counted only a few times. The genes are TRBV20-1 and TRBJ2-7; TRBD1 is a possible D gene (6 bases). Looked up from germline, CDR1 is DFQATT and CDR2 is SNEGSKA (reference sequence). The CDR3 is made up of 17 amino acids. Trimming removed 0 bases from V and 1 base from J, with 19 bases in between. Here the CDR3 DNA reads TGCAGTGCTAGAGATTCGGAAAAACAGGGAACATCCTACGAGCAGTACTTC. Translating gives CSARDSEKQGTSYEQYF.

This chain uses TRBV6-1 with TRBJ2-1, with 8 positions matching TRBD2. The V gene end was trimmed by 3 bases and the J gene end by 7 bases; junction bases not matched to a gene: 11. CDR1 is MNHNS, CDR2 SASEGT, per germline. The CDR3 contains 16 residues. This CDR3 is CASSEARGGPINEQFF. CDR3 nucleotides: TGTGCCAGCAGTGAGGCTCGGGGGGGGCCAATTAATGAGCAGTTCTTC.

This chain connects TRBV11-2 to TRBJ2-1, with 9 bases that match TRBD2. V gave up 0 bases and J gave up 3 bases; unmatched junction bases: 9. The CDR3 is made up of 18 amino acids. Looked up from germline, CDR1 is SGHAT and CDR2 is FQNNGV. CDR3 loop: CASSLDPGASGIYNEQFF. The CDR3 nucleotides read TGTGCCAGCAGCTTAGATCCGGGGGCTAGCGGGATCTACAATGAGCAGTTCTTC.

V and J are TRBV7-8 and TRBJ2-1; TRBD2 matches 7 bases. J was trimmed by 4 bases and V by 1 base; bases with no gene match: 4. The CDR3 runs to 15 residues. Looked up from germline, CDR1 is SGHVS and CDR2 is FQNEAQ. The chain's CDR3 is CASSLGRGVYNEQFF. As DNA, the CDR3 is TGTGCCAGCAGCTTAGGACGGGGGGTTTACAATGAGCAGTTCTTC.

As for this clonotype: At one of its ends the junction is not consistent with the germline gene, which may arise from a read error. This sequence joins TRBV18 and TRBJ2-3; weak D call: TRBD2 (6 bases). Germline CDR1 KGHSH, CDR2 LQKENI. The CDR3 is 15 residues long. Written as DNA, the CDR3 is TGTGCCAGCTCCCGGGACTTAGGAAGCACAGATGCGCAGTATTTT. Translation gives CASSRDLGSTDAQYF. Supplemented by reference TRBV18 and TRBJ2-3, the full variable domain reads NAGVMQNPRHLVRRRGQEARLRCSPMKGHSHVYWYRQLPEEGLKFMVYLQKENIIDESGMPKERFSAEFPKEGPSILRIQQVVRGDSAAYFCASSRDLGSTDAQYFGPGTRLTVL.

This clonotype showed up just once. The rearrangement joins TRBV3-1 to TRBJ2-7; D unclear. The J call may be incorrect, as the DNA end agrees better with TRBJ2-5. This CDR3 is 13 amino acids long. CDR1 and CDR2 (germline): LGHDT, YNNKEL (reference sequence). CDR3 protein: CASSQSVTETQYF. CDR3 nucleotides: TGTGCCAGCAGCCAATCTGTCACAGAGACCCAGTACTTC.

This clonotype was observed a handful of times. Here the CDR3 reads CSAKGGGHQETQYF. The CDR3 DNA sequence: TGCAGTGCTAAGGGCGGGGGGCATCAAGAGACCCAGTACTTC. The chain has TRBV20-1 and TRBJ2-5; 8 positions match TRBD2. The CDR3 length is 14 residues. V lost 4 bases to trimming and J lost 2 bases; unmatched junction nucleotides: 6. Germline CDR1 DFQATT, CDR2 SNEGSKA (reference sequence).

The V call is TRBV27, the J call TRBJ1-1, with 9 bases matching TRBD1. The germline V gene has CDR1 MNHEY and CDR2 SMNVEV (reference sequence). The V gene end was trimmed by 8 bases and the J gene end by 3 bases; junction bases not matched to a gene: 7. The CDR3 loop spans 14 amino acids. CDR3 DNA sequence: TGTGCCAGCCACAACAGGGGGCCGTACACTGAAGCTTTCTTT. Protein: CASHNRGPYTEAFF.

The chain combines TRBV6-1 with TRBJ2-3, with TRBD2 matching 13 bases. J gave up 2 bases and V 8 bases, and 1 base lay outside the gene matches. CDR3 length equals 14 residues. Germline V lookup: CDR1 MNHNS, CDR2 SASEGT. CDR3 sequence (DNA): TGTGCCAGCGGGACTAGCGGGGACACAGATACGCAGTATTTT. This sequence encodes CASGTSGDTDTQYF.

This clonotype appeared a few times. The chain combines TRBV5-1 with TRBJ2-3, with 10 bases aligning to TRBD1. V lost 4 bases, J lost 6 bases, and 8 bases stayed unmatched. The CDR3 loop spans 15 amino acids. CDR1 is SGHRS and CDR2 is YFSETQ in the germline V gene. The CDR3, as DNA: TGCGCCAGCAGCGATGGGACAGGGGCTTTGGATACGCAGTATTTT. This translates into CASSDGTGALDTQYF.

This chain connects TRBV2 to TRBJ2-1; D is undetermined. This CDR3 region has 13 residues. V was pared by 1 base and J by 6 bases, with 7 bases between. Germline values: CDR1 SNHLY, CDR2 FYNNEI. The CDR3 DNA is TGTGCCAGCAGTGAAGGTGCGGTCAATGAGCAGTTCTTC. Translating gives CASSEGAVNEQFF.

This chain uses TRBV28 with TRBJ1-5; D unresolved. This CDR3 has 13 amino acids. CDR1 is MDHEN, CDR2 SYDVKM, per germline. Trimming took off 5 bases at V and 4 bases at J, with 9 bases between the two ends. CDR3 amino acids: CASSRYPNQPQHF. The CDR3 DNA reads as TGTGCCAGCAGTCGGTACCCAAATCAGCCCCAGCATTTT. The full variable domain, its missing parts supplied by reference TRBV28 and TRBJ1-5, is DVKVTQSSRYLVKRTGEKVFLECVQDMDHENMFWYRQDPGLGLRLIYFSYDVKMKEKGDIPEGYSVSREKKERFSLILESASTNQTSMYLCASSRYPNQPQHFGDGTRLSIL.

This clonotype was observed a few times. The genes are TRBV14 and TRBJ2-3, with 10 nucleotides matching TRBD2. Germline V gives CDR1 SGHDN, CDR2 FVKESK. Trimming at V came to 1 base and at J to 6 bases, leaving 13 bases not matched to a gene. The CDR3 is 18 residues long. The CDR3 nucleotides read TGTGCCAGCAGCCAAGTCTCGTCTAGCGGGGGCCTTCGGGATACGCAGTATTTT. This sequence encodes CASSQVSSSGGLRDTQYF. The full variable domain, its missing parts supplied by reference TRBV14 and TRBJ2-3, is EAGVTQFPSHSVIEKGQTVTLRCDPISGHDNLYWYRRVMGKEIKFLLHFVKESKQDESGMPNNRFLAERTGGTYSTLKVQPAELEDSGVYFCASSQVSSSGGLRDTQYFGPGTRLTVL.

In this sample, this clonotype turned up a few times. The V gene is TRBV3-1, the J gene TRBJ1-1; unclear D gene. Trimming removed 1 base at V and 1 base at J, with 13 bases between. Germline lookup yields CDR1 LGHDT and CDR2 YNNKEL (reference sequence). The CDR3 extends over 16 amino acids. The CDR3 region has the DNA TGTGCCAGCAGCCAAGGTACCTTCACAGAGAACACTGAAGCTTTCTTT. It is translated as CASSQGTFTENTEAFF.

CDR3 sequence: CASSLTGTYQETQYF. For the CDR3, the DNA is TGTGCCAGCAGCTTGACAGGGACGTACCAAGAGACCCAGTACTTC. The gene calls are TRBV5-4 and TRBJ2-5, with D perhaps matching TRBD1 (6 bases). Trimming took off 1 base at V and 0 bases at J, with 10 bases between the two ends. Germline V gene data show CDR1 as SGHNT and CDR2 as YYREEE (reference sequence). The CDR3 loop spans 15 amino acids. The whole variable domain, remainder taken from reference TRBV5-4 and TRBJ2-5, is ETGVTQSPTHLIKTRGQQVTLRCSSQSGHNTVSWYQQALGQGPQFIFQYYREEENGRGNFPPRFSGLQFPNYSSELNVNALELDDSALYLCASSLTGTYQETQYFGPGTRLLVL.

The chain couples TRBV12-3 or TRBV12-4 to TRBJ1-4; D gene ambiguous. This CDR3 contains 12 residues. The V and J ends lost 6 bases and 9 bases respectively, with 11 bases between them. The CDR3 loop is CASSRRDQKLFF. The CDR3 DNA sequence: TGTGCCAGCAGCCGAAGAGACCAAAAACTGTTTTTT.

The CDR3 nucleotides read TGTGCCAGCAGTGATGGGCAGGGAAGAACCACCGGGGAGCTGTTTTTT. Translated: CASSDGQGRTTGELFF. The gene calls are TRBV2 and TRBJ2-2, with TRBD1 as a possible D gene (5 bases). Trimming took 3 bases from V and 4 from J, leaving 15 bases between them. This CDR3 has 16 amino acids. Germline V gene lookup returns CDR1 SNHLY and CDR2 FYNNEI.

The chain has TRBV2 and TRBJ2-2; 7 nucleotides align to TRBD2. Germline values: CDR1 SNHLY, CDR2 FYNNEI. J was trimmed by 4 bases and V by 4 bases; bases with no gene match: 6. The CDR3 consists of 15 residues. The CDR3 loop reads CASSVGSGRTGELFF. CDR3 bases: TGTGCCAGCAGTGTGGGTAGCGGGCGCACCGGGGAGCTGTTTTTT.

In its sample, this clonotype was seen a few times. V gene TRBV18 combines with J gene TRBJ2-2; D not resolved. Germline V CDR1 and CDR2: KGHSH, LQKENI. The CDR3 covers 14 residues. Trimming pared 6 bases from V and 1 base from J, leaving 9 bases between. The CDR3, as DNA: TGTGCCAGCTCTCTGCAGCAGAACACCGGGGAGCTGTTTTTT. Amino acid sequence: CASSLQQNTGELFF.

The rearrangement links TRBV10-2 to TRBJ2-5; 7 bases match TRBD1. Germline loops: CDR1 WSHSY, CDR2 SAAADI. This CDR3 has 15 amino acids. With 6 bases clipped from V and 5 bases from J, the junction kept 12 bases outside the gene matches. Written as DNA, the CDR3 is TGCGCCAGCAGCTTTGGGACAGACGGAGGCGAGACCCAGTACTTC. Translation: CASSFGTDGGETQYF.

The J gene is TRBJ1-1, the V gene TRBV20-1; no clear D. The germline V gene encodes CDR1 DFQATT and CDR2 SNEGSKA (reference sequence). The CDR3 extends over 14 amino acids. V gave up 3 bases and J gave up 0 bases, with 11 bases separating them. CDR3 nucleotide sequence: TGCAGTGCTAGGGACCGACACTTGAACACTGAAGCTTTCTTT. Its protein product is CSARDRHLNTEAFF.

This clonotype was detected a few times. The rearrangement links TRBV7-3 to TRBJ1-1; tentative D call: TRBD1 (6 bases). CDR1 SGHTA and CDR2 FQGTGA come from the germline V gene. The V end lost 1 base, the J end lost 4 bases, and 13 bases lay between the germline ends. The length of the CDR3 is 15 residues. The DNA of the CDR3 is TGTGCCAGCAGCTTAATCTTGATAGGGGGCACTGAAGCTTTCTTT. This gives the protein CASSLILIGGTEAFF.